Listed below are T cell receptor beta chains from one sample, sequenced in a study of T cells in Graves' hyperthyroidism and ophthalmopathy. TCRdb reprocessed the multiplex PCR reads via MiXCR and lists one record per CDR3 protein. Among under 200,000 distinct CDR3 sequences listed, around 8.9% were seen once. Source material: blood. Source of these receptors: a woman between 18 and 29 years old with Graves' hyperthyroidism that later progressed to Graves' ophthalmopathy. CDR3s include the opening cysteine and the closing phenylalanine or tryptophan. D genes are given only for firm matches. For some rows the clone size is stated as once, few or many, or as a class when expanded; others skip it.

d_call: TRBD1
j_call: TRBJ2-5
clone_size: few
v_call: TRBV7-6
cdr3_aa: CASSLSGTGEETQYF
cdr3_nt: TGTGCCAGCAGCTTATCCGGGACAGGGGAAGAGACCCAGTACTTC

d_call: NA
j_call: TRBJ1-4
clone_size: NA
v_call: TRBV7-8
cdr3_aa: CASSLRGRWQNNEKLFF
cdr3_nt: TGTGCCAGCAGCTTAAGAGGGAGGTGGCAGAATAATGAAAAACTGTTTTTT

d_call: NA
j_call: TRBJ2-5
clone_size: many
v_call: TRBV15
cdr3_aa: CATSNGGSQETQYF
cdr3_nt: TGTGCCACCAGCAATGGGGGCAGTCAAGAGACCCAGTACTTC

d_call: NA
j_call: TRBJ2-5
clone_size: many
v_call: TRBV20-1
cdr3_aa: CSATGEETQYF
cdr3_nt: TGCAGTGCTACAGGGGAAGAGACCCAGTACTTC

d_call: NA
j_call: TRBJ2-7
clone_size: many
v_call: TRBV14
cdr3_aa: CASSHKTGFYEQYF
cdr3_nt: TGTGCCAGCAGCCATAAGACAGGCTTCTACGAGCAGTACTTC

d_call: TRBD2
j_call: TRBJ2-7
clone_size: many
v_call: TRBV11-2
cdr3_aa: CASSQRTSGSSVYEQYF
cdr3_nt: TGTGCCAGCAGCCAAAGGACTAGCGGGAGTTCGGTCTACGAGCAGTACTTC

d_call: NA
j_call: TRBJ1-2
clone_size: many
v_call: TRBV7-8
cdr3_aa: CASSQDSNYGYTF
cdr3_nt: TGTGCCAGCAGCCAAGACAGTAACTATGGCTACACCTTC

d_call: TRBD1
j_call: TRBJ1-5
clone_size: many
v_call: TRBV12-3/TRBV12-4
cdr3_aa: CASSLVDRDSGQPQHF
cdr3_nt: TGTGCCAGCAGTTTAGTAGACAGGGACTCGGGACAGCCCCAGCATTTT

d_call: NA
j_call: TRBJ2-1
clone_size: many
v_call: TRBV3-1
cdr3_aa: CASSQDQGFEQFF
cdr3_nt: TGTGCCAGCAGCCAAGATCAGGGTTTTGAGCAGTTCTTC

d_call: NA
j_call: TRBJ2-6
clone_size: many
v_call: TRBV28
cdr3_aa: CASTKGFSGANVLTF
cdr3_nt: TGTGCCAGCACCAAAGGCTTCTCTGGGGCCAACGTCCTGACTTTC

d_call: NA
j_call: TRBJ1-6
clone_size: many
v_call: TRBV28
cdr3_aa: CASSPTDRDNSPLHF
cdr3_nt: TGTGCCAGCAGCCCTACCGACAGAGATAATTCACCCCTCCACTTT

d_call: NA
j_call: TRBJ1-2
clone_size: NA
v_call: TRBV6-6
cdr3_aa: CASSYSSEQNYGYTF
cdr3_nt: TGTGCCAGCAGTTACTCGAGTGAGCAGAACTATGGCTACACCTTC

d_call: NA
j_call: TRBJ2-2
clone_size: NA
v_call: TRBV7-9
cdr3_aa: CASSLPSGVSSENTGELFF
cdr3_nt: TGTGCCAGCAGCTTACCGTCTGGAGTGTCTAGCGAGAACACCGGGGAGCTGTTTTTT

d_call: NA
j_call: TRBJ1-2
clone_size: few
v_call: TRBV30
cdr3_aa: CAWSVQGGYGYTF
cdr3_nt: TGTGCCTGGAGTGTCCAGGGAGGATACGGCTACACCTTC

d_call: NA
j_call: TRBJ2-2
clone_size: few
v_call: TRBV6-5
cdr3_aa: CASSYGLGHTGELFF
cdr3_nt: TGTGCCAGCAGTTACGGGTTGGGGCACACCGGGGAGCTGTTTTTT

d_call: TRBD2
j_call: TRBJ2-5
clone_size: many
v_call: TRBV11-2
cdr3_aa: CASSFSLGGRFGETQYF
cdr3_nt: TGTGCCAGCAGCTTCTCTCTGGGCGGGAGGTTCGGGGAGACCCAGTACTTC

d_call: TRBD1
j_call: TRBJ1-2
clone_size: NA
v_call: TRBV6-2/TRBV6-3
cdr3_aa: CASSRGGPHYGYTF
cdr3_nt: TGTGCCAGCAGCAGGGGGGGGCCCCACTATGGCTACACCTTC

d_call: NA
j_call: TRBJ1-5
clone_size: many
v_call: TRBV20-1
cdr3_aa: CSAITGDSNQPQHF
cdr3_nt: TGCAGTGCTATTACCGGGGATAGCAATCAGCCCCAGCATTTT

d_call: NA
j_call: TRBJ1-1
clone_size: many
v_call: TRBV3-1
cdr3_aa: CASSPRLQENTEAFF
cdr3_nt: TGTGCCAGCAGCCCAAGACTACAGGAGAACACTGAAGCTTTCTTT

d_call: NA
j_call: TRBJ2-2
clone_size: many
v_call: TRBV6-1
cdr3_aa: CASIDTSFGNTGELFF
cdr3_nt: TGTGCCAGCATCGATACTAGCTTTGGGAACACCGGGGAGCTGTTTTTT

d_call: NA
j_call: TRBJ1-2
clone_size: NA
v_call: TRBV28
cdr3_aa: CASSSREGYTF
cdr3_nt: TGTGCCAGCAGCTCCAGGGAGGGCTACACCTTC

d_call: NA
j_call: TRBJ2-3
clone_size: once
v_call: TRBV5-1
cdr3_aa: CASSLDGTDTQYF
cdr3_nt: TGCGCCAGCAGCTTGGACGGCACAGATACGCAGTATTTT

d_call: NA
j_call: TRBJ2-3
clone_size: many
v_call: TRBV7-9
cdr3_aa: CASSRGGTDTQYF
cdr3_nt: TGTGCCAGCAGCCGCGGGGGCACAGATACGCAGTATTTT

d_call: NA
j_call: TRBJ1-6
clone_size: many
v_call: TRBV15
cdr3_aa: CATSREAGSRNSPLHF
cdr3_nt: TGTGCCACCAGCAGAGAGGCAGGGAGTCGCAATTCACCCCTCCACTTT

d_call: TRBD2
j_call: TRBJ2-7
clone_size: many
v_call: TRBV15
cdr3_aa: CATSRGPAGGPNEQYF
cdr3_nt: TGTGCCACCAGCAGAGGACCAGCGGGAGGGCCGAACGAGCAGTACTTC

d_call: NA
j_call: TRBJ1-1
clone_size: many
v_call: TRBV27
cdr3_aa: CASRMLGDLEAFF
cdr3_nt: TGTGCCAGCAGAATGCTGGGTGACCTTGAAGCTTTCTTT

d_call: TRBD2
j_call: TRBJ2-5
clone_size: NA
v_call: TRBV25-1
cdr3_aa: CASSESLAAHQGTQYF
cdr3_nt: TGTGCCAGCAGTGAATCTCTAGCGGCGCACCAAGGGACCCAGTACTTC

d_call: NA
j_call: TRBJ1-5
clone_size: many
v_call: TRBV20-1
cdr3_aa: CSAGRLVGNQPQHF
cdr3_nt: TGCAGTGCCGGACGTCTTGTCGGCAATCAGCCCCAGCATTTT

d_call: TRBD2
j_call: TRBJ2-7
clone_size: many
v_call: TRBV25-1
cdr3_aa: CASSEYALAEQYF
cdr3_nt: TGTGCCAGCAGTGAATATGCACTAGCGGAGCAGTACTTC

d_call: NA
j_call: TRBJ2-5
clone_size: many
v_call: TRBV7-9
cdr3_aa: CASSLVGTPKETQYF
cdr3_nt: TGTGCCAGCAGCTTAGTTGGGACTCCAAAAGAGACCCAGTACTTC

d_call: TRBD2
j_call: TRBJ2-5
clone_size: few
v_call: TRBV4-2
cdr3_aa: CASSQDRRGGRGGGETQYF
cdr3_nt: TGTGCCAGCAGCCAAGATCGTCGTGGCGGGAGGGGAGGTGGAGAGACCCAGTACTTC

d_call: TRBD1
j_call: TRBJ1-6
clone_size: many
v_call: TRBV19
cdr3_aa: CASSRATGTAGNSPLHF
cdr3_nt: TGTGCCAGTAGTAGAGCCACCGGGACAGCGGGAAATTCACCCCTCCACTTT

d_call: TRBD1
j_call: TRBJ1-2
clone_size: many
v_call: TRBV6-2/TRBV6-3
cdr3_aa: CASRTTGQDYGYTF
cdr3_nt: TGTGCCAGCAGAACCACGGGACAGGACTATGGCTACACCTTC

d_call: NA
j_call: TRBJ1-4
clone_size: many
v_call: TRBV24-1
cdr3_aa: CATSDTGANEKLFF
cdr3_nt: TGTGCCACCAGTGATACGGGGGCTAATGAAAAACTGTTTTTT

d_call: NA
j_call: TRBJ1-1
clone_size: many
v_call: TRBV30
cdr3_aa: CAWSVWGGVTEAFF
cdr3_nt: TGTGCCTGGAGTGTATGGGGGGGTGTCACTGAAGCTTTCTTT

d_call: NA
j_call: TRBJ2-2
clone_size: NA
v_call: TRBV5-1
cdr3_aa: CASSLEGINTGELFF
cdr3_nt: TGCGCCAGCAGCTTGGAAGGGATTAACACCGGGGAGCTGTTTTTT

d_call: NA
j_call: TRBJ2-1
clone_size: many
v_call: TRBV19
cdr3_aa: CASSISGSNNEQFF
cdr3_nt: TGTGCCAGTAGTATATCGGGGAGCAACAATGAGCAGTTCTTC

d_call: TRBD1
j_call: TRBJ1-1
clone_size: NA
v_call: TRBV20-1
cdr3_aa: CSADRVNTEAFF
cdr3_nt: TGCAGTGCCGACAGGGTGAACACTGAAGCTTTCTTT

d_call: TRBD2
j_call: TRBJ2-3
clone_size: many
v_call: TRBV11-2
cdr3_aa: CASGLAGVVDTQYF
cdr3_nt: TGTGCCAGCGGTCTAGCGGGAGTCGTAGATACGCAGTATTTT

d_call: TRBD2
j_call: TRBJ2-1
clone_size: many
v_call: TRBV11-2
cdr3_aa: CASSLDRRTSGGEQFF
cdr3_nt: TGTGCCAGCAGCTTAGATCGGCGGACTAGCGGGGGGGAGCAGTTCTTC

d_call: NA
j_call: TRBJ2-3
clone_size: NA
v_call: TRBV4-1
cdr3_aa: CASSQVPPGISSTDTQYF
cdr3_nt: TGCGCCAGCAGCCAAGTCCCCCCCGGGATATCTAGCACAGATACGCAGTATTTT

d_call: TRBD2
j_call: TRBJ2-2
clone_size: many
v_call: TRBV4-1
cdr3_aa: CASSRGLAGEGELFF
cdr3_nt: TGCGCCAGCAGCCGCGGACTAGCGGGAGAGGGGGAGCTGTTTTTT

d_call: TRBD1
j_call: TRBJ2-2
clone_size: few
v_call: TRBV20-1
cdr3_aa: CSATGQGRTGELFF
cdr3_nt: TGCAGTGCCACGGGACAGGGGAGAACCGGGGAGCTGTTTTTT

d_call: NA
j_call: TRBJ2-3
clone_size: many
v_call: TRBV4-1
cdr3_aa: CASSQVGLGTTDTQYF
cdr3_nt: TGCGCCAGCAGCCAAGTGGGCTTAGGGACGACAGATACGCAGTATTTT

d_call: NA
j_call: TRBJ2-1
clone_size: many
v_call: TRBV7-3
cdr3_aa: CASSLTEGRGEQFF
cdr3_nt: TGTGCCAGCAGTCTAACGGAGGGGAGAGGTGAGCAGTTCTTC

d_call: NA
j_call: TRBJ2-5
clone_size: NA
v_call: TRBV9
cdr3_aa: CASSVDRGVRETQYF
cdr3_nt: TGTGCCAGCAGCGTAGATAGGGGCGTCAGGGAGACCCAGTACTTC

d_call: NA
j_call: TRBJ2-2
clone_size: NA
v_call: TRBV5-6
cdr3_aa: CASSVGRFRTNTGELFF
cdr3_nt: TGTGCCAGCAGCGTCGGACGTTTCAGAACGAACACCGGGGAGCTGTTTTTT